The rows below give T cell receptor beta chains drawn from one sample of a study of CD8 T cells in Susac syndrome. Each CDR3 protein gets one entry after TCRdb re-called the immunoSEQ multiplex PCR reads with MiXCR. The sample includes about 180,000 distinct CDR3 sequences, about 95% seen only once; the top ten take about 0.15%. The specimen was CD8+ T cells from PBMCs. The receptors originated from a human donor with multiple sclerosis. CDR3s include the opening cysteine and the closing phenylalanine or tryptophan. Each record gives: V gene, J gene, D gene, clone size, CDR3 length, CDR3 protein, CDR3 DNA. A D gene is named only where the DNA matches it firmly. Rows may omit the clone size; those that give it use once, few, many or a size class.

v_call: TRBV9; j_call: TRBJ2-1; d_call: -; clone_size: -; cdr3_length: 17; cdr3_aa: CASSVGGGTSAYNEQFF; cdr3_nt: TGTGCCAGCAGCGTAGGAGGCGGGACGAGCGCCTACAATGAGCAGTTCTTC
v_call: TRBV27; j_call: TRBJ1-2; d_call: -; clone_size: -; cdr3_length: 12; cdr3_aa: CASSSDRRGYTF; cdr3_nt: TGTGCCAGCAGTAGCGACAGGCGGGGCTACACCTTC
v_call: TRBV20-1; j_call: TRBJ2-7; d_call: -; clone_size: -; cdr3_length: 13; cdr3_aa: CSATGTLRDEQYF; cdr3_nt: TGCAGTGCCACCGGGACTCTAAGGGACGAGCAGTACTTC
v_call: TRBV9; j_call: TRBJ2-1; d_call: -; clone_size: -; cdr3_length: 15; cdr3_aa: CASSVAGASYNEQFF; cdr3_nt: TGTGCCAGCAGCGTAGCAGGGGCTTCCTACAATGAGCAGTTCTTC
v_call: TRBV2; j_call: TRBJ2-6; d_call: -; clone_size: -; cdr3_length: 16; cdr3_aa: CASSDGGPSGANVLTF; cdr3_nt: TGTGCCAGCAGTGATGGCGGTCCTTCTGGGGCCAACGTCCTGACTTTC
v_call: TRBV27; j_call: TRBJ1-1; d_call: -; clone_size: -; cdr3_length: 13; cdr3_aa: CASKGNLNTEAFF; cdr3_nt: TGTGCCAGCAAAGGGAACCTGAACACTGAAGCTTTCTTT
v_call: TRBV19; j_call: TRBJ2-6; d_call: -; clone_size: -; cdr3_length: 17; cdr3_aa: CASSPWLWNSGANVLTF; cdr3_nt: TGTGCCAGTAGTCCCTGGTTGTGGAACTCTGGGGCCAACGTCCTGACTTTC
v_call: TRBV16; j_call: TRBJ2-1; d_call: TRBD2; clone_size: -; cdr3_length: 16; cdr3_aa: CASSRAGTSGIVEQFF; cdr3_nt: TGTGCCAGCAGCCGTGCCGGGACTAGCGGGATCGTTGAGCAGTTCTTC
v_call: TRBV7-3; j_call: TRBJ2-3; d_call: TRBD2; clone_size: -; cdr3_length: 16; cdr3_aa: CASSPAVSGSTDTQYF; cdr3_nt: TGTGCCAGCAGCCCCGCGGTTAGCGGGAGCACAGATACGCAGTATTTT
v_call: TRBV4-1; j_call: TRBJ2-6; d_call: -; clone_size: -; cdr3_length: 14; cdr3_aa: CASSELSGANVLTF; cdr3_nt: TGCGCCAGCAGTGAGCTCTCTGGGGCCAACGTCCTGACTTTC
v_call: TRBV7-9; j_call: TRBJ1-2; d_call: -; clone_size: -; cdr3_length: 13; cdr3_aa: CASSLPLQDGYTF; cdr3_nt: TGTGCCAGCAGCTTACCACTACAGGATGGCTACACCTTC
v_call: TRBV20-1; j_call: TRBJ2-3; d_call: TRBD2; clone_size: -; cdr3_length: 17; cdr3_aa: CSARDHLAGGPTDTQYF; cdr3_nt: TGCAGTGCTAGAGATCACCTGGCGGGAGGGCCGACAGATACGCAGTATTTT
v_call: TRBV7-9; j_call: TRBJ1-1; d_call: -; clone_size: once; cdr3_length: 13; cdr3_aa: CASSYPGAPEAFF; cdr3_nt: TGTGCCAGCAGCTACCCTGGGGCACCTGAAGCTTTCTTT
v_call: TRBV2; j_call: TRBJ2-3; d_call: -; clone_size: -; cdr3_length: 15; cdr3_aa: CASSLVGSSTDTQYF; cdr3_nt: TGTGCCAGCAGTTTGGTGGGTTCCTCCACAGATACGCAGTATTTT
v_call: TRBV9; j_call: TRBJ2-2; d_call: TRBD2; clone_size: -; cdr3_length: 17; cdr3_aa: CASNPRRELAVTGELFF; cdr3_nt: TGTGCCAGCAACCCCAGGAGGGAACTAGCGGTTACCGGGGAGCTGTTTTTT
v_call: TRBV13; j_call: TRBJ2-1; d_call: TRBD2; clone_size: -; cdr3_length: 12; cdr3_aa: CASAGGDNEQFF; cdr3_nt: TGTGCGAGCGCGGGGGGCGACAATGAGCAGTTCTTC
v_call: TRBV29-1; j_call: TRBJ2-2; d_call: -; clone_size: -; cdr3_length: 12; cdr3_aa: CSVVPEGGELFF; cdr3_nt: TGCAGCGTTGTACCGGAAGGCGGGGAGCTGTTTTTT
v_call: TRBV27; j_call: TRBJ2-1; d_call: -; clone_size: -; cdr3_length: 15; cdr3_aa: CASSLMAGFNNEQFF; cdr3_nt: TGTGCCAGCAGTTTAATGGCAGGGTTCAACAATGAGCAGTTCTTC
v_call: TRBV12-3/TRBV12-4; j_call: TRBJ2-7; d_call: -; clone_size: -; cdr3_length: 13; cdr3_aa: CASSDGPTYEQYF; cdr3_nt: TGTGCCAGCAGTGATGGGCCAACCTACGAGCAGTACTTC
v_call: TRBV29-1; j_call: TRBJ1-2; d_call: -; clone_size: -; cdr3_length: 12; cdr3_aa: CSAPGEKGGYTF; cdr3_nt: TGCAGCGCACCAGGGGAAAAGGGTGGCTACACCTTC
v_call: TRBV6-2/TRBV6-3; j_call: TRBJ2-7; d_call: TRBD1; clone_size: -; cdr3_length: 15; cdr3_aa: CASSYGQGGTYEQYF; cdr3_nt: TGTGCCAGCAGTTACGGACAGGGGGGGACCTACGAGCAGTACTTC
v_call: TRBV23-1; j_call: TRBJ1-5; d_call: TRBD1; clone_size: -; cdr3_length: 16; cdr3_aa: CASSQSSGQYNQPQHF; cdr3_nt: TGCGCCAGCAGTCAATCATCGGGACAGTACAATCAGCCCCAGCATTTT
v_call: TRBV27; j_call: TRBJ2-7; d_call: TRBD2; clone_size: -; cdr3_length: 13; cdr3_aa: CAVSGTRGYEQYF; cdr3_nt: TGTGCCGTCTCCGGGACTAGAGGCTACGAGCAGTACTTC